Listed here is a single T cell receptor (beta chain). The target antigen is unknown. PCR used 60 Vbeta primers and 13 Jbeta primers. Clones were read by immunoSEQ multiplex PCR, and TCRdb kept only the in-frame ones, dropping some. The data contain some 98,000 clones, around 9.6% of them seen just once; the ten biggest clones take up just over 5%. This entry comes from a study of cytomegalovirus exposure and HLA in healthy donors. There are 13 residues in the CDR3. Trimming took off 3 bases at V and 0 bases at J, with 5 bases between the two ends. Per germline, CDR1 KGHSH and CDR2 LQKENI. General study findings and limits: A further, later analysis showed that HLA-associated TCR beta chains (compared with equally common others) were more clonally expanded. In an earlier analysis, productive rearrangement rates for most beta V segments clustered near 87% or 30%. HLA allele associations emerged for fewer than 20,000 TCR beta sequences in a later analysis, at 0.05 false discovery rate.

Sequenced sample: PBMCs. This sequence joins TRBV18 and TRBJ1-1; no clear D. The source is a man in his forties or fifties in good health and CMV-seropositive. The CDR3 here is CASSPFMNTEAFF. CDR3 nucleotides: TGTGCCAGCTCACCTTTCATGAACACTGAAGCTTTCTTT.